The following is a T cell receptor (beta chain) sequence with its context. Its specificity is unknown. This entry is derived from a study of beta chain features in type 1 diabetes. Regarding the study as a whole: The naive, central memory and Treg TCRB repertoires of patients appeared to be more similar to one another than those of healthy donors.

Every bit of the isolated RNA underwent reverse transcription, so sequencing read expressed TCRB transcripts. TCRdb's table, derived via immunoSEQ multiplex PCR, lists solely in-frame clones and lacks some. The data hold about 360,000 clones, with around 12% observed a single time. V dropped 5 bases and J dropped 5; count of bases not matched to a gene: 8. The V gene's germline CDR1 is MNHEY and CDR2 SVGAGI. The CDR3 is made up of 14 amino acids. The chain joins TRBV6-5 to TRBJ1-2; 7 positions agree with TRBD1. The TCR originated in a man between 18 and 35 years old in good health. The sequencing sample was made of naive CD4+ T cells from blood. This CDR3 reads CASSRPGQSYGYTF. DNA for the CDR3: TGTGCCAGCAGTCGACCGGGACAGAGTTATGGCTACACCTTC.